The 8 T cell receptor beta chains below all came from one sample that was sequenced in a study of blood T cell repertoires in COVID-19. The assay was immunoSEQ multiplex PCR, and TCRdb's table has in-frame clones only and misses some. The sample shows around 180,000 clones, roughly 90% of them seen only once. Sequenced material: peripheral blood. The receptors derive from a man aged 65 to 79 with active or convalescent COVID-19.

This clone showed up just a few times. This rearrangement joins TRBV6-5 to TRBJ1-2; 8 positions match TRBD1. V was clipped by 6 bases and J by 7 bases; unmatched bases: 4. The CDR3 length is 12 residues. From germline, CDR1 is MNHEY and CDR2 SVGAGI. The CDR3 nucleotides read TGTGCCAGCAGCCAGGGGGCGCGTGGCTACACCTTC. Translating gives CASSQGARGYTF.

The V gene is TRBV7-6, the J gene TRBJ1-3, with D hard to call. Germline-derived CDR1 and CDR2 are SGHVS and FNYEAQ. Trimming shortened V by 5 bases and J by 0 bases, and 11 bases separated the two germline ends. The CDR3 is 15 amino acids. CDR3 sequence reads: CASSARVSSGNTIYF. CDR3 DNA: TGTGCCAGCAGCGCACGGGTAAGCTCTGGAAACACCATATATTTT.

The CDR3 spells CASRFRQGRRGYTF. CDR3 nucleotides: TGTGCCAGCAGATTCAGACAGGGGAGAAGGGGCTACACCTTC. The chain is built from TRBV6-5 and TRBJ1-2, with 8 bases identical to TRBD1. Unmatched junction bases numbered 11, after V lost 6 bases and J lost 8 bases. Germline V CDR1 and CDR2: MNHEY, SVGAGI. The CDR3 totals 14 residues.

The rearrangement links TRBV19 to TRBJ1-2; D is ambiguous. V lost 3 bases, J lost 4 bases, and 18 bases lay in between. The CDR3 sequence is 16 residues long. From germline, CDR1 is LNHDA and CDR2 SQIVND (reference sequence). CDR3 nucleotide sequence: TGTGCCAGTAGTATGGGAGAGCCGACCCGGGGCTATGGCTACACCTTC. It is translated as CASSMGEPTRGYGYTF. The variable domain in full, with the rest retrieved from reference TRBV19 and TRBJ1-2, is DGGITQSPKYLFRKEGQNVTLSCEQNLNHDAMYWYRQDPGQGLRLIYYSQIVNDFQKGDIAEGYSVSREKKESFPLTVTSAQKNPTAFYLCASSMGEPTRGYGYTFGSGTRLTVV.

The chain joins TRBV28 to TRBJ1-3; tentative D call: TRBD1 (5 bases). V lost 2 bases and J lost 2, with 10 bases in between. The CDR3 has 15 amino acids. CDR1 MDHEN and CDR2 SYDVKM come from the germline V gene. The CDR3 DNA reads as TGTGCCAGCAGTTTAATAGGGGCGGCTGGAAACACCATATATTTT. The encoded protein is CASSLIGAAGNTIYF.

The genes are TRBV5-1 and TRBJ2-5, with D tentatively TRBD1 (6 bases). V gave up 4 bases and J gave up 4 bases, with 11 bases separating them. CDR1 and CDR2 from the germline V gene are SGHRS and YFSETQ. The length of the CDR3 is 13 residues. The CDR3 spells CASSPQGTETQYF. The CDR3 DNA follows: TGCGCCAGCAGCCCCCAGGGGACAGAGACCCAGTACTTC.

This clone was detected only once. The genes are TRBV9 and TRBJ1-2; a possible D gene is TRBD1 (6 bases). Trimming removed 4 bases at V and 8 bases at J, with 24 bases between. Germline V gives CDR1 SGDLS, CDR2 YYNGEE. This CDR3 is 16 amino acids long. The CDR3 DNA reads TGTGCCAGCAGCCCAGGGGAAGGGAATTTTGTCTCGGGCTACACCTTC. Protein sequence: CASSPGEGNFVSGYTF.

The J gene is TRBJ1-6, the V gene TRBV28; D unresolved. The CDR3 consists of 15 residues. The germline V and J ends were trimmed by 6 bases and 0 bases, with 9 bases remaining between them. CDR1 and CDR2 from the germline V gene are MDHEN and SYDVKM. CDR3 protein: CASSQASSYNSPLHF. The CDR3 region has the DNA TGTGCCAGCAGCCAGGCCAGCTCCTATAATTCACCCCTCCACTTT.